A selection of T cell receptor beta chains follows, all from one sample in a study of identical twins. TCRdb recomputed calls from the 5' RACE reads with MiXCR, one row per CDR3 protein. The sample contains 640,000 or so distinct CDR3 sequences, around 6.1% of which appear only once. Sequenced input: naive T cells sorted from blood. These receptors were taken from a man aged 18 to 30 in good health. CDR3s include the opening cysteine and the closing phenylalanine or tryptophan. The D gene is left open where the match is weak. Expanded clones are given a class, and other clones once, few, many or no size at all.

V gene	clone size	D gene	J gene	CDR3 protein	CDR3 DNA
TRBV12-3/TRBV12-4	many	TRBD2	TRBJ2-3	CASSSLAGVSTDTQYF	TGTGCCAGCAGTTCTCTAGCGGGAGTGAGCACAGATACGCAGTATTTT
TRBV14	-	TRBD2	TRBJ2-5	CASSRLAGMETQYF	TGTGCCAGCAGCCGCCTAGCGGGCATGGAGACCCAGTACTTC
TRBV27	many	-	TRBJ1-5	CASSLSSPLGNQPQHF	TGTGCCAGCAGTTTATCGTCCCCACTGGGCAATCAGCCCCAGCATTTT
TRBV18	few	-	TRBJ1-5	CASSWRGQNQPQHF	TGTGCCAGCTCGTGGAGGGGCCAAAATCAGCCCCAGCATTTT
TRBV12-3/TRBV12-4	many	-	TRBJ2-7	CASSVTGSSYEQYF	TGTGCCAGCAGTGTCACTGGGAGCTCCTACGAGCAGTACTTC
TRBV10-3	many	TRBD1	TRBJ2-5	CAITGQPQETQYF	TGTGCCATCACGGGACAGCCACAAGAGACCCAGTACTTC
TRBV5-1	many	-	TRBJ2-1	CASSPRVASEYNEQFF	TGCGCCAGCAGCCCCCGGGTAGCGTCGGAGTACAATGAGCAGTTCTTC
TRBV18	-	-	TRBJ2-7	CASSPATQTGPFPSEQYF	TGTGCCAGCTCACCAGCGACTCAGACTGGCCCCTTCCCTAGCGAGCAGTACTTC
TRBV12-3/TRBV12-4	many	-	TRBJ2-5	CASSPEGGGETQYF	TGTGCCAGCAGTCCCGAGGGAGGGGGGGAGACCCAGTACTTC
TRBV24-1	many	TRBD1	TRBJ2-1	CATSEPDRVLFF	TGTGCCACCAGTGAGCCCGACAGGGTACTGTTCTTC
TRBV24-1	-	TRBD2	TRBJ2-1	CATSDFSGSYNEQLF	TGTGCCACCAGTGATTTCAGCGGGAGTTACAATGAGCAGCTCTTC
TRBV7-9	-	-	TRBJ2-1	CASSLTERDEQFF	TGTGCCAGCAGCTTAACGGAACGGGATGAGCAGTTCTTC
TRBV2	many	TRBD2	TRBJ2-1	CASSVSTSVLVNEQFF	TGTGCCAGCAGTGTAAGCACTAGCGTTCTCGTCAATGAGCAGTTCTTC
TRBV7-6	few	TRBD1	TRBJ2-3	CASSLGSGTGGTDTQYF	TGTGCCAGCAGCTTAGGTTCGGGGACAGGGGGCACAGATACGCAGTATTTT
TRBV5-1	few	-	TRBJ2-3	CASSLVQPNTDTQYF	TGCGCCAGCAGCTTAGTCCAACCAAACACAGATACGCAGTATTTT
TRBV18	few	-	TRBJ1-5	CASSRNRALVNQPQHF	TGTGCCAGCTCCCGAAACAGGGCATTGGTCAATCAGCCCCAGCATTTT
TRBV6-2/TRBV6-3	-	TRBD2	TRBJ2-4	CASSTGGGNIQYF	TGTGCCAGCAGTACGGGAGGGGGGAACATTCAGTACTTC
TRBV24-1	many	TRBD1	TRBJ2-3	CATSDSDRGGDTQYF	TGTGCCACCAGTGATTCGGACAGGGGGGGAGATACGCAGTATTTT
TRBV12-3/TRBV12-4	many	-	TRBJ1-1	CASGSGVTEAFF	TGTGCCAGCGGTTCAGGGGTTACTGAAGCTTTCTTT
TRBV15	many	TRBD2	TRBJ2-7	CATSREVAGYEQYF	TGTGCCACCAGCAGAGAGGTAGCGGGGTACGAGCAGTACTTC
TRBV7-9	few	-	TRBJ1-3	CASSHPQGLQGNTIYF	TGTGCCAGCAGCCACCCTCAGGGCCTCCAAGGAAACACCATATATTTT
TRBV5-5	-	-	TRBJ1-5	CASSTGRTLNQPQHF	TGTGCCAGCAGCACGGGACGGACACTTAATCAGCCCCAGCATTTT
TRBV27	few	-	TRBJ2-3	CASSLQGQGDTQYF	TGTGCCAGCAGCCTACAGGGTCAGGGAGATACGCAGTATTTT
TRBV27	many	-	TRBJ2-2	CASSFDFPSLTGELFF	TGTGCCAGCAGTTTCGACTTCCCGTCGCTTACCGGGGAGCTGTTTTTT
TRBV10-2	many	-	TRBJ2-1	CASSESAGYLNEQFF	TGCGCCAGCAGTGAGTCCGCAGGGTACCTCAATGAGCAGTTCTTC
TRBV24-1	-	-	TRBJ2-5	CATSDLKGQETQYF	TGTGCCACCAGTGATTTGAAGGGCCAAGAGACCCAGTACTTC
TRBV4-1	many	-	TRBJ1-5	CASSQGVTSPMYF	TGCGCCAGCAGCCAAGGCGTTACATCCCCCATGTATTTT
TRBV11-2	many	-	TRBJ2-1	CASSFTGVDYNEQFF	TGTGCCAGCAGCTTCACGGGAGTCGACTACAATGAGCAGTTCTTC
TRBV24-1	few	TRBD1	TRBJ1-2	CATSVGDRIYGYTF	TGTGCCACCAGTGTGGGGGACAGGATCTATGGCTACACCTTC
TRBV28	many	-	TRBJ1-3	CASSPLGSSGNTIYF	TGTGCCAGCAGCCCTTTGGGGTCCTCTGGAAACACCATATATTTT
TRBV28	-	-	TRBJ2-1	CASSPRDFPFRQFF	TGTGCCAGCAGTCCGAGGGACTTCCCCTTTCGGCAGTTCTTC
TRBV29-1	few	-	TRBJ2-2	CSVELAPGELFF	TGCAGCGTTGAACTAGCACCCGGGGAGCTGTTTTTT
TRBV24-1	many	TRBD1	TRBJ2-5	CATSSAPGQGKETQYF	TGTGCCACCAGTTCCGCCCCGGGACAGGGGAAAGAGACCCAGTACTTC
TRBV5-1	-	-	TRBJ1-4	CASSLSGSTNEKLFF	TGCGCCAGCAGCTTGTCAGGATCAACTAATGAAAAACTGTTTTTT
TRBV7-3	few	TRBD2	TRBJ2-1	CASSLITSGSSNEQFF	TGTGCCAGCAGCTTAATTACTAGCGGGAGTTCCAATGAGCAGTTCTTC
TRBV12-3/TRBV12-4	many	-	TRBJ2-1	CAESSSSYNEQFF	TGTGCCGAGTCATCGAGCTCCTACAATGAGCAGTTCTTC
TRBV5-1	-	TRBD1	TRBJ2-7	CASSSETGTGGHEQYF	TGCGCCAGCAGCTCGGAAACCGGGACAGGGGGCCACGAGCAGTACTTC
TRBV29-1	many	-	TRBJ1-2	CSVVGGGENGYTF	TGCAGCGTTGTTGGAGGGGGTGAGAATGGCTACACCTTC
TRBV29-1	-	-	TRBJ2-2	CSVENPRTSNTGELFF	TGCAGCGTTGAAAATCCGAGAACCTCGAACACCGGGGAGCTGTTTTTT
TRBV12-3/TRBV12-4	many	-	TRBJ1-5	CASSFSVNQPQHF	TGTGCCAGCAGTTTCTCCGTCAATCAGCCCCAGCATTTT
TRBV6-1	-	-	TRBJ2-3	CASSTGTYSTDTQYF	TGTGCCAGCAGTACCGGGACTTATTCCACAGATACGCAGTATTTT
TRBV6-5	-	TRBD1	TRBJ1-2	CASSYSSIGTGIFYGYTF	TGTGCCAGCAGTTACTCGAGTATCGGGACAGGGATTTTCTATGGCTACACCTTC
TRBV20-1	many	-	TRBJ2-7	CSATGTTRSYEQYF	TGCAGTGCGACAGGGACTACCAGGTCCTACGAGCAGTACTTC
TRBV27	few	-	TRBJ2-1	CASIASFGTPYNEQFF	TGTGCCAGCATTGCTTCTTTCGGGACACCTTACAATGAGCAGTTCTTC
TRBV4-2	-	-	TRBJ1-4	CASSPTLEEKLFF	TGTGCCAGCAGCCCCACTTTGGAGGAAAAACTGTTTTTT
TRBV6-2/TRBV6-3	-	-	TRBJ1-1	CASSRRNTEAFF	TGTGCCAGCAGCCGCAGAAACACTGAAGCTTTCTTT
TRBV4-2	many	-	TRBJ2-7	CASSQDLGAGASYEQYF	TGTGCCAGCAGCCAAGATCTCGGAGCGGGTGCGTCCTACGAGCAGTACTTC
TRBV7-9	many	-	TRBJ2-2	CASSITGTGELFF	TGTGCCAGCAGCATTACAGGGACCGGGGAGCTGTTTTTT
TRBV5-1	many	TRBD2	TRBJ2-1	CASSLGTSARSYNEQFF	TGCGCCAGCAGCTTGGGGACTAGCGCGAGGTCCTACAATGAGCAGTTCTTC
TRBV29-1	many	TRBD2	TRBJ2-3	CSVAGTSGFTDTQYF	TGCAGCGTCGCCGGGACTAGCGGGTTCACAGATACGCAGTATTTT
TRBV4-3	many	TRBD2	TRBJ2-3	CASSRKLAGGDTQYF	TGCGCCAGCAGCCGCAAACTAGCGGGAGGAGATACGCAGTATTTT
TRBV7-8	many	TRBD2	TRBJ2-2	CASSPGLASTGELFF	TGTGCCAGCAGCCCGGGACTAGCGAGCACCGGGGAGCTGTTTTTT
TRBV9	-	TRBD2	TRBJ2-3	CASSRAWLAGGATDTQYF	TGTGCCAGCAGCCGTGCATGGCTAGCGGGAGGGGCCACAGATACGCAGTATTTT